One sample yielded the 15 T cell receptor beta chains listed below, sequenced in a study of tumor-infiltrating lymphocytes in primary liver carcinoma. The input was about 490 ng total RNA; TCR beta cDNA was made from it with a constant-region primer. What produced the TCR beta libraries was three nested multiplex PCR rounds using slightly modified ARM-PCR. PCR rounds one and two used TRBV1-TRBV30 forward primers with a C-beta reverse primer for approximately 11 cycles each. TCRdb re-called the multiplex PCR reads through MiXCR, storing one row per CDR3 protein. The repertoire has approximately 300,000 distinct CDR3 sequences, 50% to 70% of them found once; the top ten carry about 8.4%. Researchers drew blood RNA from unsorted whole blood and extracted germline DNA as well. The sample taken for sequencing was peripheral blood. These receptors came from a man aged 35-49 years with primary liver carcinoma and hepatitis B virus infection.

This clonotype came up many times. CDR3 in amino acids: CAISESRSYGYTF. The CDR3 DNA reads TGTGCCATCAGTGAGTCGAGAAGCTATGGCTACACCTTC. The chain recombines TRBV10-3 with TRBJ1-2, with D unclear. Trimming removed 0 bases from V and 4 bases from J, with 6 bases in between. CDR1 is ENHRY, CDR2 SYGVKD, per germline. The CDR3 spans 13 residues.

This clonotype was observed a few times. Sequence at one end of the junction differs from germline and may be a read error. The V gene is TRBV29-1, the J gene TRBJ1-2; maybe TRBD1 (5 bases). The CDR3 runs 10 residues. Germline-derived CDR1 and CDR2 are SQVTM and ANQGSEA. CDR3 bases: TGCGGCGTCTCCGACGGGGGTAACACCTTC. Translated: CGVSDGGNTF.

The rearrangement uses TRBV29-1 and TRBJ2-7, with TRBD2 as a possible D gene (7 bases). Deletions cut 1 base from V and 3 bases from J, with 13 bases between. The germline V gene has CDR1 SQVTM and CDR2 ANQGSEA. This CDR3 has 14 residues. The CDR3 DNA sequence: TGCAGCGTTGAAGTCGACGGGGGGCACTACGAGCAGTACTTC. Protein: CSVEVDGGHYEQYF.

As concerns this clonotype: The conserved closing phenylalanine or tryptophan is absent in this CDR3, likely reflecting a read error. The chain links TRBV10-2 to TRBJ2-1; tentatively, D is TRBD2 (6 bases). Germline-derived CDR1 and CDR2 are WSHSY and SAAADI. The CDR3 covers 15 residues. The CDR3 spells CATFKAGFKYNVQFI. In DNA form, the CDR3 reads TGCGCCACCTTTAAAGCGGGCTTCAAGTACAATGTGCAGTTCATC.

Notes on this clonotype: A much larger clone differs from this one at a single base, so this may be a read error. The chain joins TRBV6-5 to TRBJ2-3; D unresolved. With 7 bases removed from V and 2 bases from J, the gap between germline ends came to 19 bases. Germline V lookup: CDR1 MNHEY, CDR2 SVGAGI. This CDR3 spans 16 amino acids. CDR3 in amino acids: CASTSNRRDHTDTQYF. CDR3 nucleotide sequence: TGTGCCAGCACCTCGAATAGGAGAGACCACACAGATACGCAGTATTTT.

Details on this clonotype: A read error may produce the germline difference seen at one junction end. This chain links TRBV6-5 with TRBJ1-2, with a weak D call TRBD1 (5 bases). CDR1 is MNHEY, CDR2 SVGAGI, per germline. The CDR3 runs 15 residues. The CDR3 DNA sequence: TGTGTCAGCAGTTACTCTTTCGAGGGGACGAATGGCTACACCTTC. Residues: CVSSYSFEGTNGYTF.

As for this clonotype: This clone may be a read error of a much larger clone one base away. V gene TRBV12-3 or TRBV12-4 combines with J gene TRBJ2-5; tentatively, D is TRBD2 (6 bases). CDR3 length equals 15 residues. CDR3 residues: CTSSPPDGRQETQYF. CDR3 DNA: TGTACCAGCAGCCCTCCGGATGGGAGGCAAGAGACCCAGTACTTC.

The chain links TRBV6-5 to TRBJ2-7, with D perhaps TRBD1 (6 bases). The germline gives CDR1 MNHEY, CDR2 SVGAGI. This CDR3 region has 14 residues. With 10 bases removed from V and 6 bases from J, the gap between germline ends came to 22 bases. The CDR3 DNA is TGTGCCAACAGCCGACAGGTCGGGCCAAGCGAGCAGTACTTC. Protein sequence: CANSRQVGPSEQYF.

Concerning this clonotype: The junction does not match germline at one end; this may be a read error. The chain recombines TRBV12-3 or TRBV12-4 with TRBJ2-7, with a weak D call TRBD2 (6 bases). The CDR3 has 15 amino acids. The CDR3 is CTSSLERRGPYEQYF. The DNA for the CDR3 is TGTACCAGCAGTCTAGAGAGGCGGGGACCCTACGAGCAGTACTTC.

Turning to this clonotype: One junction end disagrees with the germline gene, perhaps due to a read error. The V and J genes are TRBV12-3 or TRBV12-4 and TRBJ2-7; weak D call: TRBD1 (5 bases). CDR3 length: 13 amino acids. CDR3 residues: CANSLGQIYGQYF. As DNA, the CDR3 is TGTGCCAACAGTCTCGGACAAATCTACGGGCAGTACTTC.

Of note for this clonotype: A read error may explain this, as a much larger clone is one base away. The rearrangement uses TRBV12-3 or TRBV12-4 and TRBJ1-1; D not resolved. The CDR3 contains 13 residues. The CDR3 region has the DNA TGTGCCGGCAGTTTGCACTGGGACACTGAAGCTTTCTTT. This codes for CAGSLHWDTEAFF.

This clonotype is a singleton in its sample. The conserved closing phenylalanine or tryptophan is absent in this CDR3, likely reflecting a read error. This sequence joins TRBV10-3 and TRBJ2-3; 8 positions agree with TRBD1. The germline V gene has CDR1 ENHRY and CDR2 SYGVKD. This CDR3 is built from 15 residues. The CDR3 sequence is CAVSAGRGRTDTQYC. The CDR3 coding sequence is TGTGCCGTCAGTGCTGGCAGGGGGCGCACAGATACGCAGTATTGT.

Turning to this clonotype: A clone one base away is much larger, so this may be a read error. The chain recombines TRBV10-3 with TRBJ1-2, with D possibly matching TRBD1 (5 bases). Germline V CDR1 and CDR2: ENHRY, SYGVKD. V lost 0 bases and J lost 12, with 17 bases in between. The CDR3 extends over 14 amino acids. The DNA for the CDR3 is TGTGCCATCAGTGAGTCGACCGGGACGGCTATAAACACCTTC. Residues: CAISESTGTAINTF.

This clonotype has just a few counts. The chain has TRBV5-6 and TRBJ1-5; D possibly corresponds to TRBD1 (5 bases). The CDR3 sequence is 16 residues long. Germline values: CDR1 SGHDT, CDR2 YYEEEE. Trimming stripped 0 bases from V and 2 bases from J, with 12 bases between. In nucleotides, the CDR3 is TGTGCCAGCAGCTTGGTTCGGGGCGGGGGCAATCAGCCCCAGCATTTT. This translates into CASSLVRGGGNQPQHF.

For this clonotype: A clone one base away is much larger, so this may be a read error. The CDR3 loop reads CASSAQGVGTEAFF. CDR3 sequence (DNA): TGCGCCAGCAGCGCACAGGGGGTGGGGACTGAAGCTTTCTTT. V usage is TRBV5-1 and J usage is TRBJ1-1, with 8 nucleotides matching TRBD1. Germline lookup yields CDR1 SGHRS and CDR2 YFSETQ. The V and J ends lost 4 bases and 5 bases, in that order; junction bases with no gene match: 7. The CDR3 spans 14 residues.